The 24 T cell receptor beta chains given below trace back to one sample, sequenced in a study of cytomegalovirus exposure and HLA in healthy donors. Clones were read by immunoSEQ multiplex PCR, and TCRdb kept only the in-frame ones, dropping some. This sample has about 140,000 clones, with 85% to 90% found just once. The source material was PBMCs. These receptors came from a man between 18 and 35 years old in good health and CMV-seropositive.

This chain connects TRBV5-1 to TRBJ2-2; D uncertain. The CDR3 sequence is 14 residues long. The V gene lost 2 bases and the J gene lost 4 bases, with 9 bases spanning the gap. Germline CDR1 and CDR2: SGHRS and YFSETQ. The DNA of the CDR3 is TGCGCCAGCAGCTTCTCTATGTCCACCGGGGAGCTGTTTTTT. Its translation: CASSFSMSTGELFF.

The V and J genes are TRBV7-7 and TRBJ2-1; unclear D gene. The germline V gene has CDR1 SSHAT and CDR2 FNYEAQ (reference sequence). The CDR3 has 14 residues. V lost 6 bases to trimming and J lost 0 bases, with 9 bases between them. For the CDR3, the DNA is TGTGCCAGCAGTAAGCTGAGCTCCTACAATGAGCAGTTCTTC. Amino acid sequence: CASSKLSSYNEQFF.

This chain joins TRBV2 and TRBJ2-5, with a weak D call TRBD2 (5 bases). The CDR3 length is 12 residues. The V and J ends lost 7 bases and 0 bases respectively, with 6 bases between them. Germline V lookup: CDR1 SNHLY, CDR2 FYNNEI. CDR3 sequence reads: CASKRDQETQYF. The DNA for the CDR3 is TGTGCCAGCAAGAGGGACCAAGAGACCCAGTACTTC.

The rearrangement joins TRBV11-2 to TRBJ2-1, with TRBD2 matching 8 bases. CDR1 and CDR2 from the germline V gene are SGHAT and FQNNGV. The length of the CDR3 is 18 residues. The J segment lost 2 bases and the V segment lost 0 bases, leaving 9 bases of the junction unmatched. The CDR3 sequence: CASSLDDPGLGTYNEQFF. The CDR3 DNA follows: TGTGCCAGCAGCTTAGATGACCCGGGACTAGGCACCTACAATGAGCAGTTCTTC.

The chain joins TRBV4-1 to TRBJ2-7; 7 nucleotides align to TRBD1. Germline loops: CDR1 MGHRA, CDR2 YSYEKL. The CDR3 covers 15 residues. V lost 1 base, J lost 2 bases, and 5 bases stayed unmatched. The CDR3 protein is CASSQVSTGTYEQYF. CDR3 coding DNA: TGCGCCAGCAGCCAAGTATCGACAGGGACCTACGAGCAGTACTTC.

The chain links TRBV18 to TRBJ1-2; 7 nucleotides agree with TRBD1. V shed 1 base and J 8 bases; nucleotides not matched to a gene: 7. This CDR3 region has 14 residues. Germline V gene sequence: CDR1 KGHSH, CDR2 LQKENI. The CDR3 nucleotides read TGTGCCAGCTCACCACAGGGGGCGCCGGGGGGCTACACCTTC. As protein: CASSPQGAPGGYTF. Full variable domain (missing parts from reference TRBV18 and TRBJ1-2): NAGVMQNPRHLVRRRGQEARLRCSPMKGHSHVYWYRQLPEEGLKFMVYLQKENIIDESGMPKERFSAEFPKEGPSILRIQQVVRGDSAAYFCASSPQGAPGGYTFGSGTRLTVV.

A single count supports this clone. The chain uses TRBV7-2 and TRBJ1-5; perhaps TRBD1 as D (5 bases). Germline loops: CDR1 SGHTA, CDR2 FQGNSA. V was pared by 3 bases and J by 5 bases, with 14 bases between. The CDR3 covers 15 residues. CDR3 sequence: CASSFWGEGHQPQHF. DNA of the CDR3: TGTGCCAGCAGCTTCTGGGGGGAGGGTCATCAGCCCCAGCATTTT. The full variable domain, in which reference TRBV7-2 and TRBJ1-5 provide the parts outside the CDR3, is GAGVSQSPSNKVTEKGKDVELRCDPISGHTALYWYRQSLGQGLEFLIYFQGNSAPDKSGLPSDRFSAERTGGSVSTLTIQRTQQEDSAVYLCASSFWGEGHQPQHFGDGTRLSIL.

CDR3 sequence reads: CAISESKLLFSGNTDTQYF. The CDR3 DNA reads as TGTGCCATCAGTGAGTCCAAGTTGTTGTTTAGCGGGAACACAGATACGCAGTATTTT. This chain links TRBV10-3 with TRBJ2-3; 8 bases map to TRBD2. In germline, CDR1 is ENHRY, CDR2 SYGVKD. The CDR3 is made up of 19 amino acids. J gave up 2 bases and V 0 bases, and 13 bases lay outside the gene matches.

The gene calls are TRBV6-1 and TRBJ2-3, with D tentatively TRBD1 (5 bases). V was trimmed by 4 bases and J by 1 base, leaving 6 bases between them. The CDR3 consists of 13 residues. Germline V CDR1 and CDR2: MNHNS, SASEGT. The CDR3 is CASSVGRTDTQYF. The CDR3 DNA reads TGTGCCAGCAGTGTGGGGCGCACAGATACGCAGTATTTT.

This chain joins TRBV27 and TRBJ2-7; 8 bases line up with TRBD2. Germline V gene lookup returns CDR1 MNHEY and CDR2 SMNVEV (reference sequence). V dropped 5 bases and J dropped 3; count of bases not matched to a gene: 9. The CDR3 contains 15 residues. The CDR3 loop is CASSASGTSRYEQYF. The CDR3 DNA reads TGTGCCAGCAGTGCTTCCGGGACTAGTCGCTACGAGCAGTACTTC.

This chain links TRBV30 with TRBJ2-3; D is possibly TRBD2 (6 bases). The V gene's germline CDR1 is GTSNPN and CDR2 SVGIG (reference sequence). Trimming pared 3 bases from V and 0 bases from J, leaving 10 bases between. The CDR3 consists of 14 residues. This CDR3 is CAWRVGTSTDTQYF. The CDR3 DNA reads as TGTGCCTGGAGAGTCGGGACTAGCACAGATACGCAGTATTTT.

J is TRBJ2-7 and V is TRBV6-1; the D gene is possibly TRBD1 (5 bases). Per the germline V gene, CDR1 is MNHNS and CDR2 is SASEGT. There are 14 residues in the CDR3. V shed 11 bases and J shed 4 bases, with 21 bases lying between them. The DNA for the CDR3 is TGTGCCTCAGCCCCAGGGCATGAGAATTACGAGCAGTACTTC. This sequence encodes CASAPGHENYEQYF.

This chain links TRBV6-5 with TRBJ2-3; TRBD1 agrees at 9 bases. The CDR3 runs to 14 residues. Looked up from germline, CDR1 is MNHEY and CDR2 is SVGAGI. Trimming at V came to 7 bases and at J to 6 bases, leaving 8 bases not matched to a gene. CDR3 sequence reads: CASNPDRGSDTQYF. In DNA, the CDR3 is TGTGCCAGCAACCCGGACAGGGGTTCGGATACGCAGTATTTT.

The chain recombines TRBV5-1 with TRBJ2-7, with 7 positions matching TRBD1. J lost 5 bases, V lost 2 bases, and 7 bases had no gene match. Germline V gives CDR1 SGHRS, CDR2 YFSETQ. The CDR3 is 14 residues long. The CDR3 DNA is TGCGCCAGCAGCTTACCGGGACAGAGGGACGAGCAGTACTTC. This encodes CASSLPGQRDEQYF.

The chain recombines TRBV30 with TRBJ2-7; perhaps TRBD1 as D (6 bases). CDR1 is GTSNPN and CDR2 is SVGIG in the germline V gene (reference sequence). V was pared by 0 bases and J by 3 bases, with 18 bases between. This CDR3 region has 16 residues. The CDR3 loop reads CAWSVRTVTNLYEQYF. In DNA form, the CDR3 reads TGTGCCTGGAGTGTACGGACAGTTACTAACCTCTACGAGCAGTACTTC.

The chain employs TRBV5-4 and TRBJ2-6; D is perhaps TRBD2 (5 bases). There are 16 residues in the CDR3. CDR1 and CDR2 (germline): SGHNT, YYREEE (reference sequence). Trimming removed 0 bases from V and 4 bases from J, with 11 bases in between. As DNA, the CDR3 is TGTGCCAGCAGCTTGGTCGGTAGGGAGGGGGCCAACGTCCTGACTTTC. This gives the protein CASSLVGREGANVLTF.

J is TRBJ2-3 and V is TRBV29-1; a possible D gene is TRBD2 (6 bases). V dropped 6 bases and J dropped 2 bases, with 12 bases sitting between them. Germline V gene data show CDR1 as SQVTM and CDR2 as ANQGSEA. CDR3 length: 13 amino acids. CDR3 sequence (DNA): TGCAGCGTCGGGGGATTGGCCACAGATACGCAGTATTTT. Its protein product is CSVGGLATDTQYF.

This rearrangement joins TRBV6-5 to TRBJ1-5; D not resolved. The germline V gene encodes CDR1 MNHEY and CDR2 SVGAGI. V lost 6 bases and J 3 bases, leaving 12 bases between the germline ends. This CDR3 is built from 14 residues. In DNA form, the CDR3 reads TGTGCCAGCAGCCCATGGAGCTCCAATCAGCCCCAGCATTTT. Its translation: CASSPWSSNQPQHF.

The genes are TRBV7-2 and TRBJ1-2; D unclear. The CDR3 runs to 15 residues. CDR1 is SGHTA and CDR2 is FQGNSA in the germline V gene. Trimming removed 2 bases from V and 5 bases from J, with 15 bases in between. The DNA of the CDR3 is TGTGCCAGCAGCTTAATAGTGTCGTCGCATTATGGCTACACCTTC. It yields the protein CASSLIVSSHYGYTF.

The chain employs TRBV11-2 and TRBJ2-7; the D is unclear. Trimming cost V 5 bases and J 0 bases, with 8 bases left between them. CDR3 length: 13 residues. Germline values: CDR1 SGHAT, CDR2 FQNNGV. CDR3 coding DNA: TGTGCCAGCAGCCTGCTAACCTCCTACGAGCAGTACTTC. Encoded protein: CASSLLTSYEQYF.

In its sample, this clone was seen a few times. This CDR3 reads CASSSPRQGVHGYTF. The CDR3 nucleotides are TGTGCCAGCTCCTCCCCCCGCCAGGGCGTCCATGGCTACACCTTC. The chain couples TRBV18 to TRBJ1-2; a possible D gene is TRBD1 (5 bases). CDR3 length: 15 amino acids. Germline V gene lookup returns CDR1 KGHSH and CDR2 LQKENI. The V end was cut by 6 bases, the J end by 6 bases, with 20 bases between.

The chain is built from TRBV9 and TRBJ1-1, with 9 positions matching TRBD1. Germline trimming cut 2 bases from V and 5 bases from J; bases unmatched to any gene: 4. The CDR3 extends over 14 amino acids. Germline V gene lookup returns CDR1 SGDLS and CDR2 YYNGEE. CDR3 sequence: CASSVRQGETEAFF. CDR3 bases: TGTGCCAGCAGCGTGCGACAGGGGGAAACTGAAGCTTTCTTT.

The chain couples TRBV30 to TRBJ2-7; possibly TRBD1 for D (6 bases). This CDR3 comprises 13 residues. The V end lost 0 bases, the J end lost 6 bases, and 12 bases lay between the germline ends. Germline loops: CDR1 GTSNPN, CDR2 SVGIG (reference sequence). The CDR3 sequence is CAWSVYTGSEQYF. The CDR3 nucleotides read TGTGCCTGGAGTGTTTACACAGGGTCCGAGCAGTACTTC.

The J gene is TRBJ2-7, the V gene TRBV5-1; 7 nucleotides agree with TRBD1. Per the germline V gene, CDR1 is SGHRS and CDR2 is YFSETQ. The CDR3 covers 14 residues. With V trimmed by 2 bases and J by 4 bases, 6 bases remained unmatched. CDR3 loop: CASSFRDSRYEQYF. The DNA for the CDR3 is TGCGCCAGCAGCTTTAGGGACAGCCGATACGAGCAGTACTTC.